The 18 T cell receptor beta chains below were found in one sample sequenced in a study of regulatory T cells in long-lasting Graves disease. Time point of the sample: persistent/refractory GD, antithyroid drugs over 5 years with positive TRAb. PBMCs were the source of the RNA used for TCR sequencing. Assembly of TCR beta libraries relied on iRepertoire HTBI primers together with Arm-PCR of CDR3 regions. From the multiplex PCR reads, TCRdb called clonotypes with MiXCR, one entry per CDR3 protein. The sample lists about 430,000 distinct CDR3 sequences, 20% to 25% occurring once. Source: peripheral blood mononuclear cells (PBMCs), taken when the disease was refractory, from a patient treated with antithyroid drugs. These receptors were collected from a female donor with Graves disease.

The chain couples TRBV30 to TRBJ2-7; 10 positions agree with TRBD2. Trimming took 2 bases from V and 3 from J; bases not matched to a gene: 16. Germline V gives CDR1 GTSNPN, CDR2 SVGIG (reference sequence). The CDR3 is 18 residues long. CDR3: CAWSSGLAGEVILYEQYF. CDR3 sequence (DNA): TGTGCCTGGAGTTCAGGGCTAGCGGGAGAGGTTATCCTCTACGAGCAGTACTTC.

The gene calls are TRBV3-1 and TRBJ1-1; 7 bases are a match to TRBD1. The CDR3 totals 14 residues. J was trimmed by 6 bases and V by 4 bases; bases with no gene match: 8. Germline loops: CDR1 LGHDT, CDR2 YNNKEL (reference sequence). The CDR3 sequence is CASSPPNRGAEAFF. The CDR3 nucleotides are TGTGCCAGCAGCCCCCCAAACAGGGGTGCTGAAGCTTTCTTT.

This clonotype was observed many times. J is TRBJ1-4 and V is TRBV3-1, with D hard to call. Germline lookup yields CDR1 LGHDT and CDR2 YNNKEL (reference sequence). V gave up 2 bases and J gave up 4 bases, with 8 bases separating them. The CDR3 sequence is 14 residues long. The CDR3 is CASSQRLNNEKLFF. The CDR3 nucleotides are TGTGCCAGCAGCCAAAGACTCAATAATGAAAAACTGTTTTTT.

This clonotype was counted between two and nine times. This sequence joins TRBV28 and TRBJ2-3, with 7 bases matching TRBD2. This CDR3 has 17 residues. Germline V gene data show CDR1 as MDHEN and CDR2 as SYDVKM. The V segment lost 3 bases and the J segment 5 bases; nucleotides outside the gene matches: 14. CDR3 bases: TGTGCCAGCAGTTTTAAGCGCGGGGCGGGAGAGAGAGATACGCAGTATTTT. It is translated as CASSFKRGAGERDTQYF.

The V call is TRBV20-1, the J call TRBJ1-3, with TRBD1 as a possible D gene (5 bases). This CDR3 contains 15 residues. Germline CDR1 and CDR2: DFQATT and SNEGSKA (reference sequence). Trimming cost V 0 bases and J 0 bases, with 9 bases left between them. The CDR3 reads CSARDFGASGNTIYF. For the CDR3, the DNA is TGCAGTGCTAGAGATTTCGGGGCCTCTGGAAACACCATATATTTT.

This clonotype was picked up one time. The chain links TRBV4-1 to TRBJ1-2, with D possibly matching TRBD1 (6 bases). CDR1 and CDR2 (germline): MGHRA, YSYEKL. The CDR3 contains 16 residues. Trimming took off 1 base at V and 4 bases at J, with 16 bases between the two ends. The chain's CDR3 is CASSQGLWGLGYGYTF. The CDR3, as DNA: TGCGCCAGCAGCCAAGGTCTCTGGGGGCTAGGCTATGGCTACACCTTC.

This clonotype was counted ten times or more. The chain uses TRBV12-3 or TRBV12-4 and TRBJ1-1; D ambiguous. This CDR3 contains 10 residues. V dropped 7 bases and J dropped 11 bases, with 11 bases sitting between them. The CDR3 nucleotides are TGTGCCAGCACCCTTGGACCGGCTTTCTTT. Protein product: CASTLGPAFF.

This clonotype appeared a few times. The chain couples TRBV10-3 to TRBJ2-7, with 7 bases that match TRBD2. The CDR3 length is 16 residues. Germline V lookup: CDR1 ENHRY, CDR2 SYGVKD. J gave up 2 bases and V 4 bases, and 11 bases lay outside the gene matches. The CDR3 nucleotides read TGTGCCATCAGTGTGGGGATCGGGACTACAGCCTACGAGCAGTACTTC. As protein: CAISVGIGTTAYEQYF.

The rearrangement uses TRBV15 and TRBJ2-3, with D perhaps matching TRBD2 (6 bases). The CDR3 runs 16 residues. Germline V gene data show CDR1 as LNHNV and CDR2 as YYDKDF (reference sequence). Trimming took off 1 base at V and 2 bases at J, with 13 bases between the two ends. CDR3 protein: CATSRGAGTYTDTQYF. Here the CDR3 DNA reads TGTGCCACCAGCAGAGGGGCGGGGACCTACACAGATACGCAGTATTTT.

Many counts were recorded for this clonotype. CDR3 region: CASSLDPQSGSQYF. In DNA form, the CDR3 reads TGTGCCAGCAGCTTAGACCCCCAAAGTGGGTCCCAGTACTTC. This chain joins TRBV7-2 and TRBJ2-5; no definite D call. Germline lookup yields CDR1 SGHTA and CDR2 FQGNSA. The CDR3 totals 14 residues. The V end was cut by 1 base, the J end by 9 bases, with 15 bases between.

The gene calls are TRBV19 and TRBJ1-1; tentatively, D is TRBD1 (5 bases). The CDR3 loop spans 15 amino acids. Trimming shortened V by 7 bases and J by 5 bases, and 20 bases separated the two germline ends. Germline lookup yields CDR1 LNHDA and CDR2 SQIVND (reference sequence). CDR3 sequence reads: CASKRQSLERTEAFF. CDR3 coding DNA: TGTGCCAGTAAGAGACAGAGCCTCGAAAGGACTGAAGCTTTCTTT.

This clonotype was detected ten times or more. This CDR3 is CAISVGIGETQYF. CDR3 bases: TGTGCCATCAGTGTCGGAATAGGAGAGACCCAGTACTTC. V is TRBV10-3 and J is TRBJ2-5, with unresolved D. In germline, CDR1 is ENHRY, CDR2 SYGVKD. V was shortened by 4 bases and J by 4 bases, with 10 bases between the two germline ends. CDR3 length: 13 amino acids.

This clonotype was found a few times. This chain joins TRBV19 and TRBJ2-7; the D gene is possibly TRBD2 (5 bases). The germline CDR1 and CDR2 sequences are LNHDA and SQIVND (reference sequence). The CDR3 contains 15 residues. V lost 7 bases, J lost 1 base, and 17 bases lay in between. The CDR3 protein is CASNVKAGGSYEQYF. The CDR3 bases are TGTGCCAGTAACGTGAAAGCCGGCGGGTCCTACGAGCAGTACTTC. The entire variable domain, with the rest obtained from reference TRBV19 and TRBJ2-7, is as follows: DGGITQSPKYLFRKEGQNVTLSCEQNLNHDAMYWYRQDPGQGLRLIYYSQIVNDFQKGDIAEGYSVSREKKESFPLTVTSAQKNPTAFYLCASNVKAGGSYEQYFGPGTRLTVT.

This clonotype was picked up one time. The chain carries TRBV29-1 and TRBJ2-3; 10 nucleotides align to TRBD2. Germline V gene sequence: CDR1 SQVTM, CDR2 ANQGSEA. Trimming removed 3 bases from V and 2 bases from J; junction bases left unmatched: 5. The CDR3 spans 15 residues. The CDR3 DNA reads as TGCAGCGTTGATGGACTAGCGGAGACCACAGATACGCAGTATTTT. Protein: CSVDGLAETTDTQYF.

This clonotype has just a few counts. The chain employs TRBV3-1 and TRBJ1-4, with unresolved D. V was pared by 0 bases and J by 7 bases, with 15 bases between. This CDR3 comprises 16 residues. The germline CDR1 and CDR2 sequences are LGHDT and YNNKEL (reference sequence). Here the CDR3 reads CASSQDSGFLFEKLFF. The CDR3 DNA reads TGTGCCAGCAGCCAAGATTCGGGATTTTTGTTTGAAAAACTGTTTTTT.

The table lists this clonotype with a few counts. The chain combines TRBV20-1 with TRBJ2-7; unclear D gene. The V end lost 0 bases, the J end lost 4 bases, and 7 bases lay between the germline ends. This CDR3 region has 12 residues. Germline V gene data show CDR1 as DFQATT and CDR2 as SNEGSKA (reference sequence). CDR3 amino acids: CSARETSYEQYF. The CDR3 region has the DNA TGCAGTGCTAGAGAGACCAGTTACGAGCAGTACTTC.

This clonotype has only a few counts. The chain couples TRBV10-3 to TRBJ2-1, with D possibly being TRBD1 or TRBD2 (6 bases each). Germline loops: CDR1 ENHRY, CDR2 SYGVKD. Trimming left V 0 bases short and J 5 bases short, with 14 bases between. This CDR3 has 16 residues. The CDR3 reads CAISESRGAVDNEQFF. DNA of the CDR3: TGTGCCATCAGTGAGTCGAGGGGGGCCGTCGACAATGAGCAGTTCTTC.

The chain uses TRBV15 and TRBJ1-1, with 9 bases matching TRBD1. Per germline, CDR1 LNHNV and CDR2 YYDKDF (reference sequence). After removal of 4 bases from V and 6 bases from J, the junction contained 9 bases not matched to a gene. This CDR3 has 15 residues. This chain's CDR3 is CATSTGTGRHAEAFF. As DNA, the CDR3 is TGTGCCACCAGCACTGGGACAGGGCGCCACGCTGAAGCTTTCTTT.